The clone carrying this T cell receptor (beta chain) came up a few times. Its cognate antigen is unknown. TCRdb fed the reads into MiXCR, producing one record per CDR3 protein. The sample contains 150,000 to 200,000 distinct CDR3 sequences, around 15% of which appear only once. The data originate from a study of T cell repertoires in cytomegalovirus infection. Study conclusions and caveats: What dominated the ex vivo response were HLA-C-restricted CMV-specific TCR beta clonotypes.

The V gene's germline CDR1 is SGHVS and CDR2 FQNEAQ. Trimming took off 3 bases at V and 7 bases at J, with 12 bases between the two ends. The CDR3 spans 13 residues. Sample: PBMCs. The TCR sequence derives from a human donor in good health (CMV status not recorded). Some clones in this sample may be carry-over from other donors' samples. The chain links TRBV7-8 to TRBJ1-2, with D perhaps TRBD1 (5 bases). The CDR3 region has the DNA TGTGCCAGCAGCTTCTCCGGGGCTAGTGGCTACACCTTC. Translated: CASSFSGASGYTF.